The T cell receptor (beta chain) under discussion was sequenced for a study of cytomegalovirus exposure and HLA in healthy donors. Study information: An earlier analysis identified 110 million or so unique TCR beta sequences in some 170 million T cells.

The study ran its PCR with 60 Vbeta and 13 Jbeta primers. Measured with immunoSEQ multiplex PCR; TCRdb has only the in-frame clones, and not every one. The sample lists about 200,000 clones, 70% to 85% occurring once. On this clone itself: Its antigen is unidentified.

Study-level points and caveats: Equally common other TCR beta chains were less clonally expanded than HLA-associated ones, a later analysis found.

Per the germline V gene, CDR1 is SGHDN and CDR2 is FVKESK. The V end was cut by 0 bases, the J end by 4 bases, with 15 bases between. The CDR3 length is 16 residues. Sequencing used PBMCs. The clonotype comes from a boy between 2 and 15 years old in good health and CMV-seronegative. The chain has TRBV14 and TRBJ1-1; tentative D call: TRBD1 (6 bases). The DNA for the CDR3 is TGTGCCAGCAGCCAAGACCGCAGGGGTAAGACCACTGAAGCTTTCTTT. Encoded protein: CASSQDRRGKTTEAFF.